This TCR beta chain was sequenced in a study of shared clonotypes between healthy human individuals. This CDR3 has 17 residues. The V and J ends lost 6 bases and 8 bases respectively, with 28 bases between them. Germline assignment: CDR1 SEHNR and CDR2 FQNEAQ (reference sequence). Data came from immunoSEQ multiplex PCR; TCRdb stores just in-frame clones and leaves some out. The repertoire holds some 2,500,000 clones, with 85% to 95% as singletons. This receptor was obtained from a man between 18 and 29 years old in good health. Some clones in this sample may be carry-over from other donors' samples. This chain uses TRBV7-9 with TRBJ1-1, with TRBD1 as a possible D gene (5 bases). What was sequenced was naive CD4+ T cells from PBMCs. Specified subset: CD45RA+ positively selected. The CDR3 here is CASSLKPGGSKRREAFF. The CDR3 DNA follows: TGTGCCAGCAGTCTTAAGCCTGGGGGGTCTAAACGTAGGGAAGCTTTCTTT.